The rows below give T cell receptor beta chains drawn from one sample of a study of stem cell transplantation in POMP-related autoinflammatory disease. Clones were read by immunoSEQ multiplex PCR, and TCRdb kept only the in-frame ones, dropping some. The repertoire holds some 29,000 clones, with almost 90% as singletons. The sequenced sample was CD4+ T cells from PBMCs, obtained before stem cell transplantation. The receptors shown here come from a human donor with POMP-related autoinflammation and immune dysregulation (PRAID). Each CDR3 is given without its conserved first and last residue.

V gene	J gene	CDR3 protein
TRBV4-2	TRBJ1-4	ASSLDTHGANEKLF
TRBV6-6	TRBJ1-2	ASSQDRGHPWNGYT
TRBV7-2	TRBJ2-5	ASSPGTSRETQY
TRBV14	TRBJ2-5	ASSHGETQY
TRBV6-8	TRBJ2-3	ASSYPHSGGATDTQY
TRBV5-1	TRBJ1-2	ASSSSRQGVGYT
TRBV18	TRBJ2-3	ASSPGLAGTDTQY
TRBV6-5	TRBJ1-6	ASSYSEGRGSPLH
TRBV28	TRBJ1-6	ASSFRGSYNSPLH
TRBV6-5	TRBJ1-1	ASSLYWGARNGAF
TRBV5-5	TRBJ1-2	ASSAGAGGYT
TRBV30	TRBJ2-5	AWGQGETQY
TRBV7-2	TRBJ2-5	ASSLRLAEGETQY
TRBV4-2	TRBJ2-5	ASSQPGLAETQY
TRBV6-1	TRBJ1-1	ASSEAWVRDTEAF
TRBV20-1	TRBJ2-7	SARDREEQY
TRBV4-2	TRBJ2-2	ASSQDPRQDTGELF
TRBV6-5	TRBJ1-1	ASSYEGTVEAF
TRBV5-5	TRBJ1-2	ASSSAGYGYT
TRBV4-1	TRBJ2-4	ASSQGLAGGKNIQY
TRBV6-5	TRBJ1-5	ASGRDRSNQPQH